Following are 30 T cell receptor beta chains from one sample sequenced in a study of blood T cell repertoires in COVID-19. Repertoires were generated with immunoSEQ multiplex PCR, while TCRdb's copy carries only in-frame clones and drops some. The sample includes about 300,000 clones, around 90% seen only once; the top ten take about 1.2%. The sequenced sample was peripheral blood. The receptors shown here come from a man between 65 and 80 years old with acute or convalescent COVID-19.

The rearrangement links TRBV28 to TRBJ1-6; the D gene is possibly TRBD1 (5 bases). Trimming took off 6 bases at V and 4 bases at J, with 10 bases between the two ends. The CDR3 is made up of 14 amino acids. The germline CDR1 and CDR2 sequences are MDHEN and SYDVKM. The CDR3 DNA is TGTGCCAGCAGGACCCCAGGGTATAATTCACCCCTCCACTTT. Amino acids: CASRTPGYNSPLHF.

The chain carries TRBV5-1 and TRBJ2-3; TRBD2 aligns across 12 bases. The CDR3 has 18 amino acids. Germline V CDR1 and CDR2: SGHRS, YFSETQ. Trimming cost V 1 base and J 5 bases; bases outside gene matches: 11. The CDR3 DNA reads TGCGCCAGCAGCTTGCGGCTAGCGGGGGGGAAATTGGGAGATACGCAGTATTTT. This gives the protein CASSLRLAGGKLGDTQYF.

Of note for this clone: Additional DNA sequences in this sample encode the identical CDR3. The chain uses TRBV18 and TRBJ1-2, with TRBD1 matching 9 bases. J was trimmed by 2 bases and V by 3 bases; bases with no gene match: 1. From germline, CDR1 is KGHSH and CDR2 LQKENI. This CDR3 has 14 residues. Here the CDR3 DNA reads TGTGCCAGCTCACCGGGACAGGGAAACTATGGCTACACCTTC. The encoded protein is CASSPGQGNYGYTF.

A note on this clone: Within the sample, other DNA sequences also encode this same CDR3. Here the CDR3 DNA reads TGTGCCTGGAGTGTACGAGGGGGCGGGTATGGCTACACCTTC. It encodes CAWSVRGGGYGYTF. The chain links TRBV30 to TRBJ1-2, with 7 bases aligning to TRBD1. CDR1 and CDR2 (germline): GTSNPN, SVGIG (reference sequence). The CDR3 totals 14 residues. J lost 5 bases, V lost 0 bases, and 6 bases had no gene match.

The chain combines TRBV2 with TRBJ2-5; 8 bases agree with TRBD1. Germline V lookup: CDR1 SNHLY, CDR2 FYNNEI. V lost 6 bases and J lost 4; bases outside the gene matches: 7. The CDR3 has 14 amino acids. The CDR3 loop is CASRRDRGSETQYF. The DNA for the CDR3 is TGTGCCAGCAGAAGAGACAGGGGTTCAGAGACCCAGTACTTC.

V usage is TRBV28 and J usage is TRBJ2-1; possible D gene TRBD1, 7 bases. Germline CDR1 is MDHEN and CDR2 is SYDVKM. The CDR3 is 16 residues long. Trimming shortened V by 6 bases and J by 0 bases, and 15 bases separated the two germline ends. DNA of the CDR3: TGTGCCAGCAGCGCAGGAGGGACAGACTCCTACAATGAGCAGTTCTTC. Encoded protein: CASSAGGTDSYNEQFF.

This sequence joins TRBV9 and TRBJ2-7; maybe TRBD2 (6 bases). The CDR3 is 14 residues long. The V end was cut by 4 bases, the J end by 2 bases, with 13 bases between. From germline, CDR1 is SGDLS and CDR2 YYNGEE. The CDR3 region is CASSSGLETYEQYF. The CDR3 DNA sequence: TGTGCCAGCAGCTCGGGACTTGAAACCTACGAGCAGTACTTC.

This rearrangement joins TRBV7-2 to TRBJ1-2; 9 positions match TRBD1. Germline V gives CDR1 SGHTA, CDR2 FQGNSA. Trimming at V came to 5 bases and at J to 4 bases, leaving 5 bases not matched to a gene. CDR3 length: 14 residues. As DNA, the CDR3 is TGTGCCAGCAGCCAATTGACAGGGGGCTATGGCTACACCTTC. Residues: CASSQLTGGYGYTF. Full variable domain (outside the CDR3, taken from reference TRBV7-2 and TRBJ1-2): GAGVSQSPSNKVTEKGKDVELRCDPISGHTALYWYRQSLGQGLEFLIYFQGNSAPDKSGLPSDRFSAERTGGSVSTLTIQRTQQEDSAVYLCASSQLTGGYGYTFGSGTRLTVV.

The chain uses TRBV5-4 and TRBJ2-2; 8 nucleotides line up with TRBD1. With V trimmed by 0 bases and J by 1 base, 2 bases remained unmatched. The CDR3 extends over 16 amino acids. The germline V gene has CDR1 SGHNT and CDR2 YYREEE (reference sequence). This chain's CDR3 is CASSLGGTGNTGELFF. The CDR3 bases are TGTGCCAGCAGCTTGGGCGGGACAGGGAACACCGGGGAGCTGTTTTTT.

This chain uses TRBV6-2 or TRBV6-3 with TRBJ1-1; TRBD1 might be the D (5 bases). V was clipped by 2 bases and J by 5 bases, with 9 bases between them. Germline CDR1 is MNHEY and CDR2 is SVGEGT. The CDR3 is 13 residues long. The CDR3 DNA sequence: TGTGCCAGCAGTTACGGGGCGAGGACTGAAGCTTTCTTT. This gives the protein CASSYGARTEAFF.

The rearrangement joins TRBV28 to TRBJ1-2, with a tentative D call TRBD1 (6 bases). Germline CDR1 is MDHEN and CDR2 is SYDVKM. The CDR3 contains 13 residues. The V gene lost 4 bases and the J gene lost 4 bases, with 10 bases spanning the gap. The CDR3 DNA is TGTGCCAGCAGTTCCGGCAGGGGCTATGGCTACACCTTC. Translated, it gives CASSSGRGYGYTF.

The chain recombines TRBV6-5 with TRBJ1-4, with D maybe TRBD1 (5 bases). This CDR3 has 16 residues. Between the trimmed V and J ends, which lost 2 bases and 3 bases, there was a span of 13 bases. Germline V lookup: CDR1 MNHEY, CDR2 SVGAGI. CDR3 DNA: TGTGCCAGCAGTTACGGCCAAGGGGTTGCTAATGAAAAACTGTTTTTT. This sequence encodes CASSYGQGVANEKLFF.

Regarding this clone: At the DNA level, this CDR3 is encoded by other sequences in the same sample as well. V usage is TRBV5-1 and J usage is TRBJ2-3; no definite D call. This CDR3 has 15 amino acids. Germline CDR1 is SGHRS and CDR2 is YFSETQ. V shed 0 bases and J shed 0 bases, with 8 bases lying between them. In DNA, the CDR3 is TGCGCCAGCAGCTTGGTTGTTCCTAGCACAGATACGCAGTATTTT. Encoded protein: CASSLVVPSTDTQYF. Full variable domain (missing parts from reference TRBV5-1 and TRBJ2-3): KAGVTQTPRYLIKTRGQQVTLSCSPISGHRSVSWYQQTPGQGLQFLFEYFSETQRNKGNFPGRFSGRQFSNSRSEMNVSTLELGDSALYLCASSLVVPSTDTQYFGPGTRLTVL.

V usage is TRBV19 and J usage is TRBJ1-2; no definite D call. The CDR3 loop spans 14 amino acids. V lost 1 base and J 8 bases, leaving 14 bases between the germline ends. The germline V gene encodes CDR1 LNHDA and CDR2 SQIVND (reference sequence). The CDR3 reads CASSIAVRLGGYTF. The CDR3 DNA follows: TGTGCCAGTAGTATAGCGGTGCGGCTCGGGGGCTACACCTTC.

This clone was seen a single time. CDR3 bases: TGTGCCAGCTCACCACAGGCGGGCTACAATGAGCAGTTCTTC. Amino acid sequence: CASSPQAGYNEQFF. This chain links TRBV18 with TRBJ2-1, with D perhaps TRBD2 (5 bases). Germline loops: CDR1 KGHSH, CDR2 LQKENI. This CDR3 contains 14 residues. The ends were cut back, 1 base at V and 3 bases at J, with 7 bases in the middle.

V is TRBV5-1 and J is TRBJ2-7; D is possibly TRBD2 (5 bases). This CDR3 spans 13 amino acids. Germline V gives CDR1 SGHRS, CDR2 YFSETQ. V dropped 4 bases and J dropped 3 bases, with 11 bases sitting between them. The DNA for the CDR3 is TGCGCCAGCAGCATCGGGATTTACTACGAGCAGTACTTC. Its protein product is CASSIGIYYEQYF.

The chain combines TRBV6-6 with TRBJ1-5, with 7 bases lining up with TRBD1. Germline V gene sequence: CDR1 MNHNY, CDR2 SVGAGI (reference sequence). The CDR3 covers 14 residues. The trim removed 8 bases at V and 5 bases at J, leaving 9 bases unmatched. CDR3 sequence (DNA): TGTGCCAGCTGGGACCTCCAGGGGGATCAGCCCCAGCATTTT. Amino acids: CASWDLQGDQPQHF.

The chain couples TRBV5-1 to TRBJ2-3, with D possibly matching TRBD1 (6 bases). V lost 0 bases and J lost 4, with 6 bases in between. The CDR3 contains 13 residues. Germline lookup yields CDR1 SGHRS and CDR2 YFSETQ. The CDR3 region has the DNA TGCGCCAGCAGCTTGGAGGGGGCAGATACGCAGTATTTT. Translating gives CASSLEGADTQYF.

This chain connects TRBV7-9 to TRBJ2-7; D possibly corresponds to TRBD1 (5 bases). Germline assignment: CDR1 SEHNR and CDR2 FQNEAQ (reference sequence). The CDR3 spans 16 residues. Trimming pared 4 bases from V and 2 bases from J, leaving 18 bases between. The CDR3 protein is CASSSRTRQSTYEQYF. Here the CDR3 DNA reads TGTGCCAGCAGCTCACGGACAAGACAAAGCACCTACGAGCAGTACTTC.

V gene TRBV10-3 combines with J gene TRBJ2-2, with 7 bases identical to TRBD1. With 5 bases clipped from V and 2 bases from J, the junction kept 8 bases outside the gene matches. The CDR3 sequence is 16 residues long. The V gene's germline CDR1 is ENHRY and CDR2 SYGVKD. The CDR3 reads CAISKTGTANTGELFF. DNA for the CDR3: TGTGCCATCAGTAAAACCGGGACAGCCAACACCGGGGAGCTGTTTTTT.

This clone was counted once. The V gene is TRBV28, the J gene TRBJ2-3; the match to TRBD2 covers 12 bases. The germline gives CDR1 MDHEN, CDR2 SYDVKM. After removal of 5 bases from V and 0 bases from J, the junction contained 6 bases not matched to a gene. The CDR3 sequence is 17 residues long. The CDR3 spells CASSTRLAGASTDTQYF. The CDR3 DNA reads TGTGCCAGCAGTACCCGACTAGCGGGAGCCAGCACAGATACGCAGTATTTT.

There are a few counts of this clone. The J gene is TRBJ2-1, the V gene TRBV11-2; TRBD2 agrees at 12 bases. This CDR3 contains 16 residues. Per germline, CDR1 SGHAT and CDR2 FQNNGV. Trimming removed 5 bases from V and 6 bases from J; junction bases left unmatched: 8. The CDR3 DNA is TGTGCCAGCAGCGTCTCTAGCGGGGGGGCTCTCAATGAGCAGTTCTTC. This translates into CASSVSSGGALNEQFF.

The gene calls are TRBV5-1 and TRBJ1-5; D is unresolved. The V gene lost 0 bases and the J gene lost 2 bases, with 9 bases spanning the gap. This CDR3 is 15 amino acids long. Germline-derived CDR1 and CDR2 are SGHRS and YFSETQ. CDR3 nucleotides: TGCGCCAGCAGCTTGGAGCCCCTCGGCAATCAGCCCCAGCATTTT. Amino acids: CASSLEPLGNQPQHF. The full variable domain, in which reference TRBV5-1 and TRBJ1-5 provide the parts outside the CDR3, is KAGVTQTPRYLIKTRGQQVTLSCSPISGHRSVSWYQQTPGQGLQFLFEYFSETQRNKGNFPGRFSGRQFSNSRSEMNVSTLELGDSALYLCASSLEPLGNQPQHFGDGTRLSIL.

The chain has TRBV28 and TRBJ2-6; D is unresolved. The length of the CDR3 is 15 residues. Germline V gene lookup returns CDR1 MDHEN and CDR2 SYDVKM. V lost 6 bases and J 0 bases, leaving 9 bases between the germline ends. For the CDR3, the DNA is TGTGCCAGCAGGCCCGGTTACTCTGGGGCCAACGTCCTGACTTTC. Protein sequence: CASRPGYSGANVLTF.

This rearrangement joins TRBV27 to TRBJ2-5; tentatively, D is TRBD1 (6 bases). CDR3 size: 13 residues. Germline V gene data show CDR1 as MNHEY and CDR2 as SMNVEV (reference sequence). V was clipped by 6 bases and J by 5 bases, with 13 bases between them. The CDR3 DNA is TGTGCCAGCAGCAGGGGTCGGTGGGAGACCCAGTACTTC. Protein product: CASSRGRWETQYF.

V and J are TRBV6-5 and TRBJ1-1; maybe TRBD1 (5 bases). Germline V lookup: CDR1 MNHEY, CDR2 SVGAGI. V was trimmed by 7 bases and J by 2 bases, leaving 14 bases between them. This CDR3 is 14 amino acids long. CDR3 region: CASNRQIINTEAFF. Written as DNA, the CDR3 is TGTGCCAGCAATCGACAGATTATTAACACTGAAGCTTTCTTT.

The CDR3 loop is CAISESNGGEKLFF. The CDR3 nucleotides read TGTGCCATCAGTGAGTCGAACGGCGGTGAAAAACTGTTTTTT. This chain joins TRBV10-3 and TRBJ1-4; unclear D gene. CDR1 ENHRY and CDR2 SYGVKD come from the germline V gene. CDR3 length equals 14 residues. Trimming cost V 0 bases and J 7 bases, with 9 bases left between them.

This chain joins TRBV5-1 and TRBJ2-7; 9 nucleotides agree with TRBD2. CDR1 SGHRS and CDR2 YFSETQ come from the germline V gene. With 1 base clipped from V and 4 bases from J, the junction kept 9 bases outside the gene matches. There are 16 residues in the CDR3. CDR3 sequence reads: CASSLLAGRSPYEQYF. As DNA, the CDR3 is TGCGCCAGCAGCTTGCTAGCGGGACGGTCTCCGTACGAGCAGTACTTC. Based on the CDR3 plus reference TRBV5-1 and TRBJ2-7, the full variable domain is KAGVTQTPRYLIKTRGQQVTLSCSPISGHRSVSWYQQTPGQGLQFLFEYFSETQRNKGNFPGRFSGRQFSNSRSEMNVSTLELGDSALYLCASSLLAGRSPYEQYFGPGTRLTVT.

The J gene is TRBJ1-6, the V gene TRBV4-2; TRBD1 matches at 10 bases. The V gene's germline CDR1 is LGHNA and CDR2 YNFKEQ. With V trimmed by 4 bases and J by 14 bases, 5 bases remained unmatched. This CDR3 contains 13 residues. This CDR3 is CASSPDRGQTLHF. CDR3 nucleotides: TGTGCCAGCAGCCCTGACAGGGGGCAGACCCTCCACTTT.

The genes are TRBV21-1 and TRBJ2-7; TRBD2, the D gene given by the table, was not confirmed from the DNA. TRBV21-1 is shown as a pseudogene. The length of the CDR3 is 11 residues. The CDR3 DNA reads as TGTGCCTGCTTGAGCTCCTACGAGCAGTACTTC. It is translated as CACLSSYEQYF.